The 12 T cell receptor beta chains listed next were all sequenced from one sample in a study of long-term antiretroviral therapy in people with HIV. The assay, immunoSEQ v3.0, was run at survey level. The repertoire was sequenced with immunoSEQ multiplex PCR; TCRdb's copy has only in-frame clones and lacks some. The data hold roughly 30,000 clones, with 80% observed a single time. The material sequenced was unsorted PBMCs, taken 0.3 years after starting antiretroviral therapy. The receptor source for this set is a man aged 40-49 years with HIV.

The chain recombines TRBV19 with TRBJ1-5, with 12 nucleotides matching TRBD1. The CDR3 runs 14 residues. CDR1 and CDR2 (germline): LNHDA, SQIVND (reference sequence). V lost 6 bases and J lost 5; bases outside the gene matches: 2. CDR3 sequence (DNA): TGTGCCAGTAGGGGACAGGGGGCTGATCAGCCCCAGCATTTT. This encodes CASRGQGADQPQHF.

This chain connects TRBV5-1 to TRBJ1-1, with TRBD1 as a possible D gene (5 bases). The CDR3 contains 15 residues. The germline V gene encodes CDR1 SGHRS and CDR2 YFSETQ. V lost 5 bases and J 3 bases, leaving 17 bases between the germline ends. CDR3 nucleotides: TGCGCCAGCAGTTACGGGGGGATGGACGACACTGAAGCTTTCTTT. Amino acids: CASSYGGMDDTEAFF.

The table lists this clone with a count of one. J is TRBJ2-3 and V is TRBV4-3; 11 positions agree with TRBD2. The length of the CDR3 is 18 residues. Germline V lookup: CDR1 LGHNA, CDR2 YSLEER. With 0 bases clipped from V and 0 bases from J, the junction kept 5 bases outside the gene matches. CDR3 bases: TGCGCCAGCAGCCAAGATCTAGCGGGAGGCCCCAGCACAGATACGCAGTATTTT. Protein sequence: CASSQDLAGGPSTDTQYF.

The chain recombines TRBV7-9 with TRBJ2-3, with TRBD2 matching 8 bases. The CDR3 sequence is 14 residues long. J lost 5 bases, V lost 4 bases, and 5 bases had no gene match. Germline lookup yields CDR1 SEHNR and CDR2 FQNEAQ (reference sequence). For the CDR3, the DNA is TGTGCCAGCAGCTCAGCGGGGGCAGGAGATACGCAGTATTTT. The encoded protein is CASSSAGAGDTQYF. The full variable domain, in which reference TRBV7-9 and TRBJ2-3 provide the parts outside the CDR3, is DTGVSQNPRHKITKRGQNVTFRCDPISEHNRLYWYRQTLGQGPEFLTYFQNEAQLEKSRLLSDRFSAERPKGSFSTLEIQRTEQGDSAMYLCASSSAGAGDTQYFGPGTRLTVL.

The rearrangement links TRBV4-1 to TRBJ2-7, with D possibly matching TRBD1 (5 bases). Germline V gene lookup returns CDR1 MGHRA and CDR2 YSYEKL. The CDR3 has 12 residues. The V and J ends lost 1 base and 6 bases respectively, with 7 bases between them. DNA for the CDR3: TGCGCCAGCAGCCAAGGTGGGGCCGAGCAGTACTTC. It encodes CASSQGGAEQYF.

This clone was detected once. CDR3 sequence: CASREGTGANEQFF. CDR3 bases: TGTGCCAGCAGGGAAGGGACAGGAGCGAATGAGCAGTTCTTC. This rearrangement joins TRBV7-9 to TRBJ2-1, with 8 bases fitting TRBD1. The CDR3 consists of 14 residues. Germline CDR1 and CDR2: SEHNR and FQNEAQ (reference sequence). The junction had 8 bases not matched to a gene; V was cut back by 6 bases and J by 7 bases.

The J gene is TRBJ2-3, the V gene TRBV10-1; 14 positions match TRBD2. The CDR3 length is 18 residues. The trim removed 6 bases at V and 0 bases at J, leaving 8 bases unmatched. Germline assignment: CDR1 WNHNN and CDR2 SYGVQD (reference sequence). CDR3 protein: CASRRTSGGRFSTDTQYF. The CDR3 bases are TGCGCCAGCAGAAGGACTAGCGGGGGGCGGTTTAGCACAGATACGCAGTATTTT.

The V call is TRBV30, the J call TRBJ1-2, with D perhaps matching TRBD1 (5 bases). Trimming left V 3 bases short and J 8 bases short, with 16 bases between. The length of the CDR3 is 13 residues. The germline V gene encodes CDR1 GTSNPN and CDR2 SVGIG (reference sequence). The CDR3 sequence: CAWRGTLVEGYTF. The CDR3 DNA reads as TGTGCCTGGAGGGGGACCCTCGTTGAAGGCTACACCTTC.

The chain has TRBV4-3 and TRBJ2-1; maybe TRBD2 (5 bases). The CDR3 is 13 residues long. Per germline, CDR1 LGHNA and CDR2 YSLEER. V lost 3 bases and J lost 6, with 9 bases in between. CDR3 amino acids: CASSHTRGNEQFF. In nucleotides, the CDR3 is TGCGCCAGCAGCCACACTAGAGGCAATGAGCAGTTCTTC.

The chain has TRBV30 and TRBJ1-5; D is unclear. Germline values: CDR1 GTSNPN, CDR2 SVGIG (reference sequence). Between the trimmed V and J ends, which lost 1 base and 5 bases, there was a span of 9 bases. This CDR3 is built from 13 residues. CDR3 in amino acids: CAWSETWDQPQHF. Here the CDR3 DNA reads TGTGCCTGGAGTGAAACATGGGATCAGCCCCAGCATTTT.

The CDR3 sequence is CASSQDTTLTGAQYF. As DNA, the CDR3 is TGCGCCAGCAGCCAAGATACGACGCTGACGGGGGCCCAGTACTTC. The chain combines TRBV4-3 with TRBJ2-5, with D possibly matching TRBD2 (6 bases). The ends were cut back, 0 bases at V and 9 bases at J, with 17 bases in the middle. The CDR3 loop spans 15 amino acids. Germline V gene lookup returns CDR1 LGHNA and CDR2 YSLEER.

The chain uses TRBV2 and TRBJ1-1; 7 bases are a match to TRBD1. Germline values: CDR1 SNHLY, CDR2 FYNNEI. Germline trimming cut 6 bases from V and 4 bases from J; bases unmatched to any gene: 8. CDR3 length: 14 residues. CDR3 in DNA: TGTGCCAGCAGGTCTAGACAGGGTTCCACTGAAGCTTTCTTT. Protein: CASRSRQGSTEAFF.